This T cell receptor (beta chain) was documented in a study of Graves' ophthalmopathy and Graves' hyperthyroidism. Study-level findings and limits: Ophthalmopathy could be told apart from stable hyperthyroidism by a 13-signature model (around 85% sensitivity, roughly 80% specificity).

V lost 3 bases, J lost 5 bases, and 28 bases lay in between. This CDR3 has 20 amino acids. This clonotype appeared many times. No antigen is known for it. The TCR beta CDR3 regions underwent amplification from RNA transcripts. First-round RT-PCR with HTBI primers preceded a second-round multiplex PCR. TCRdb passed the multiplex PCR reads through MiXCR, listing each CDR3 protein once. The sample carries roughly 380,000 distinct CDR3 sequences, approximately 15% recorded once. The sequence was collected from a woman aged 18-35 years with stable Graves' hyperthyroidism. The sequencing input was peripheral blood. V and J are TRBV12-3 or TRBV12-4 and TRBJ2-2, with D tentatively TRBD1 (6 bases). Written as DNA, the CDR3 is TGTGCCAGCAGTTTCACCCCCCTGACAGCTCCGGATAGGGGGACCGGGGAGCTGTTTTTT. Protein: CASSFTPLTAPDRGTGELFF.